The clone carrying this T cell receptor (beta chain) was detected many times. What it recognizes is unknown. Looked up from germline, CDR1 is LGHNA and CDR2 is YSLEER. The CDR3 has 14 amino acids. Trimming took 2 bases from V and 5 from J; bases not matched to a gene: 5. These data originate in a study of Graves' ophthalmopathy and Graves' hyperthyroidism. Amplification of TCR beta CDR3 regions used RNA transcripts. First-round RT-PCR relied on HTBI primers, and a second-round multiplex PCR came next. TCRdb analysed the multiplex PCR reads with MiXCR anew, one entry per CDR3 protein. Of 740,000 or so distinct CDR3 sequences listed, 40% were seen once; the top ten hold approximately 43%. Findings of the study overall: Discriminating ophthalmopathy from stable hyperthyroidism, a 13-signature model attained a sensitivity of 85% to 90% and a specificity of 81.08%.

Orbital computed tomography, thyroid ultrasound, TRAb, serum thyroxine and clinical symptoms formed the basis of diagnosis. This receptor was taken from an adult man with Graves' ophthalmopathy. Sequenced input: peripheral blood. The genes are TRBV4-3 and TRBJ2-7, with 8 bases aligning to TRBD1. CDR3 in amino acids: CASSQMDRVNEQYF. The CDR3 nucleotides are TGCGCCAGCAGCCAAATGGACAGGGTCAACGAGCAGTACTTC.